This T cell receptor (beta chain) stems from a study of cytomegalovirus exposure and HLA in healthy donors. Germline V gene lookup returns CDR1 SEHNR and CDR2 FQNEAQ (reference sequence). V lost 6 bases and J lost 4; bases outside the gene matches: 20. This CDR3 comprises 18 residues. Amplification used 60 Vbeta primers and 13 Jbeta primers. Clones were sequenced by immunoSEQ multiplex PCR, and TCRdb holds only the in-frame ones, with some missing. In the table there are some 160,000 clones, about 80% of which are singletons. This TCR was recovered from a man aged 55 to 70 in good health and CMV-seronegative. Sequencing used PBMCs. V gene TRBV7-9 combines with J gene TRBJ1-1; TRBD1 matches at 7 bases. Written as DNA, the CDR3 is TGTGCCAGCAGTGGAGGGACAGCTCATAGTGTAATGGCCACTGAAGCTTTCTTT. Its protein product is CASSGGTAHSVMATEAFF.